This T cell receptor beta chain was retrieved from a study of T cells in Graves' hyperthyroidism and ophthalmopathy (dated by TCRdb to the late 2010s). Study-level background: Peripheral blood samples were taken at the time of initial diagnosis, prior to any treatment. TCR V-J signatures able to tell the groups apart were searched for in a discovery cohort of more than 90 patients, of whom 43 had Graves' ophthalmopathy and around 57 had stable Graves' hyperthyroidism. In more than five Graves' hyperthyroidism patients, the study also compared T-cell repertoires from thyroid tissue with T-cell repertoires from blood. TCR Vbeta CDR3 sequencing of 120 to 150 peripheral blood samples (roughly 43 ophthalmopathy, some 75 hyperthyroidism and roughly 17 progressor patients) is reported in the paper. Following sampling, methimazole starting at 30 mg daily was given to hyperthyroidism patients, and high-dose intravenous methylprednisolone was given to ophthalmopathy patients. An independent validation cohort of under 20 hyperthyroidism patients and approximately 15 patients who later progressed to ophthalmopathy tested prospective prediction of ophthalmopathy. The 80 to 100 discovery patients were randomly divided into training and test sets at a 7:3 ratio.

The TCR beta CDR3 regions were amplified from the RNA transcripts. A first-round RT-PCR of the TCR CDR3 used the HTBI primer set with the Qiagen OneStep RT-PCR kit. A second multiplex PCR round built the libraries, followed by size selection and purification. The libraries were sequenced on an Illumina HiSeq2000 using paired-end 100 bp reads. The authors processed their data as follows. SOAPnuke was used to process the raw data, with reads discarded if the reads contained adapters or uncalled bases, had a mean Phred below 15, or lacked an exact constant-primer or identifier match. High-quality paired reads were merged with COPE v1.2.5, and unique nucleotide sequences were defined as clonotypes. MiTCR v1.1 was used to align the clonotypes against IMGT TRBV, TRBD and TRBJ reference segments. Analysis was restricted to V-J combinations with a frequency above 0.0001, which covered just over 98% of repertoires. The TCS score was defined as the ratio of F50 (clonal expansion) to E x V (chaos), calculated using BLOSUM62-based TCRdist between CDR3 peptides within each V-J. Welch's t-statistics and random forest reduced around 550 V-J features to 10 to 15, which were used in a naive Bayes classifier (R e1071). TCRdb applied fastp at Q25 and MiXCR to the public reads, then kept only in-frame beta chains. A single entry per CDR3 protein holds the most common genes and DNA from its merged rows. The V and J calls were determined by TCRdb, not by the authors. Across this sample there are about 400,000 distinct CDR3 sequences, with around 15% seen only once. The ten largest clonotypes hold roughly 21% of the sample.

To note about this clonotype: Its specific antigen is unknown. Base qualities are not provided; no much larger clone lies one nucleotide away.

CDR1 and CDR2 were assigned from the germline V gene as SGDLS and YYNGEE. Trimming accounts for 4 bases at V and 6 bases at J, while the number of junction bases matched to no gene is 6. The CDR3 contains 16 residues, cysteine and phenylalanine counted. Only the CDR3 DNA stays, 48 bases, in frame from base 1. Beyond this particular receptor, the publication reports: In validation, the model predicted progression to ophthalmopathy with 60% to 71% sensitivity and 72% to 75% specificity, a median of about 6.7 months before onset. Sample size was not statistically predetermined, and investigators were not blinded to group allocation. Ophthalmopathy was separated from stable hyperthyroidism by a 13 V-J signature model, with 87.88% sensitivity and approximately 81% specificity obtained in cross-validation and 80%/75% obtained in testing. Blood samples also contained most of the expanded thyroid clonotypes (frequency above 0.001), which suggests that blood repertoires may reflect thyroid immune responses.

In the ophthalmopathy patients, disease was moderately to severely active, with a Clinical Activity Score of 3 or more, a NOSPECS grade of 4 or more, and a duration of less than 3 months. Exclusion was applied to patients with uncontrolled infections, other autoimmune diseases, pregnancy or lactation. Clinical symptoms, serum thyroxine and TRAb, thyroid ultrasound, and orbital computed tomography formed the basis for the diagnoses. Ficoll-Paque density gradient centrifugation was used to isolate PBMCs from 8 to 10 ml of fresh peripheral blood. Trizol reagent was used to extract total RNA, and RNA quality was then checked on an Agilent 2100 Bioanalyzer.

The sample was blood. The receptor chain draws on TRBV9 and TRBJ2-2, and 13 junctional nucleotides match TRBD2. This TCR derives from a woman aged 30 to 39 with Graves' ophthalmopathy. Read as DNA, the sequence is TGTGCCAGCAGCTTAACTAGCGGGGGGGCCTCCGGGGAGCTGTTTTTT. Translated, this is CASSLTSGGASGELFF.